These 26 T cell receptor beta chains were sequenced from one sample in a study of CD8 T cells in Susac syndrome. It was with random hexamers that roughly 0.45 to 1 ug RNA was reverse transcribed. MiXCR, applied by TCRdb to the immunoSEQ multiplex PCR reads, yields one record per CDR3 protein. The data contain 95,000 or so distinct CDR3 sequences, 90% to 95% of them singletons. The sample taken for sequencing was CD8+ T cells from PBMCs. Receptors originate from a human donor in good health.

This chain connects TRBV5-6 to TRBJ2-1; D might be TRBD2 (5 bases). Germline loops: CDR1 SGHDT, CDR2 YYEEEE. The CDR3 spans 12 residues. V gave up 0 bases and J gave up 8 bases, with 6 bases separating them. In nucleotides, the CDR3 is TGTGCCAGCAGCTTGGGCGGGTATGAGCAGTTCTTC. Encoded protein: CASSLGGYEQFF.

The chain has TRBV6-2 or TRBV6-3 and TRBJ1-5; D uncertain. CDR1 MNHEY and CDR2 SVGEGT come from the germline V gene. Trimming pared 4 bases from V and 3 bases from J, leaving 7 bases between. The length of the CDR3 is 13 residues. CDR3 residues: CASSLGYNQPQHF. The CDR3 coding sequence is TGTGCCAGCAGTTTAGGGTACAATCAGCCCCAGCATTTT.

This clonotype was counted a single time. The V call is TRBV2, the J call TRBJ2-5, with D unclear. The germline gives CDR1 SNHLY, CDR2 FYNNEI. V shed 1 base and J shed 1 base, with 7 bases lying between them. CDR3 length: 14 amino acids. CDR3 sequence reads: CASSEGGTQETQYF. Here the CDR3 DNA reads TGTGCCAGCAGTGAAGGAGGTACCCAAGAGACCCAGTACTTC.

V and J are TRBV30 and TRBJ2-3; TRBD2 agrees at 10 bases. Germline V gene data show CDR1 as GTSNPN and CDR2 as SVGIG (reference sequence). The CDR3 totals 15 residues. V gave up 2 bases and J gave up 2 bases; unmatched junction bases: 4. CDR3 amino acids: CAWSRLAGHTDTQYF. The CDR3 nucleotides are TGTGCCTGGAGTAGACTAGCGGGCCACACAGATACGCAGTATTTT.

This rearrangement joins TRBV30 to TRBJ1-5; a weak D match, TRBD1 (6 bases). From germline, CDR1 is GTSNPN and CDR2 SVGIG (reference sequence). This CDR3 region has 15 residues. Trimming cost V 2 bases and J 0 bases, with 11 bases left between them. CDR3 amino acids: CAWSPDSNSNQPQHF. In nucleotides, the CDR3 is TGTGCCTGGAGTCCGGACAGTAATAGCAATCAGCCCCAGCATTTT.

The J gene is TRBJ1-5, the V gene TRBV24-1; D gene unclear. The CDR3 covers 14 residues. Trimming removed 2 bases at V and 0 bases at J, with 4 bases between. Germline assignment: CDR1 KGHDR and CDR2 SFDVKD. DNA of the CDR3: TGTGCCACCAGTGATTCGGGTAGCAATCAGCCCCAGCATTTT. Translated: CATSDSGSNQPQHF.

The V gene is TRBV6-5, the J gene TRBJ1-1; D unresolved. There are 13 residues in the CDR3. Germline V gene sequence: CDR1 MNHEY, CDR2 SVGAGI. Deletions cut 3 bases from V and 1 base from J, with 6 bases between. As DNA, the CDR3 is TGTGCCAGCAGTTATGAGGGGAACACTGAAGCTTTCTTT. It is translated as CASSYEGNTEAFF.

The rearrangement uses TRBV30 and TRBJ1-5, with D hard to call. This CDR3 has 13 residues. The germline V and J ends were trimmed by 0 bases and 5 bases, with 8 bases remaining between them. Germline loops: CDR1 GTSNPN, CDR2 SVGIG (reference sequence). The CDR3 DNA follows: TGTGCCTGGAGTGTAGCGGCCGATCAGCCCCAGCATTTT. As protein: CAWSVAADQPQHF.

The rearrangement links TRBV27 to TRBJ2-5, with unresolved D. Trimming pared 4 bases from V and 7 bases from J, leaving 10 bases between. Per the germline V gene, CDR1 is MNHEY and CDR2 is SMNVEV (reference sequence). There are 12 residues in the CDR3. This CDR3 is CASSSPPGTQYF. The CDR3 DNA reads TGTGCCAGCAGTTCACCTCCTGGGACCCAGTACTTC.

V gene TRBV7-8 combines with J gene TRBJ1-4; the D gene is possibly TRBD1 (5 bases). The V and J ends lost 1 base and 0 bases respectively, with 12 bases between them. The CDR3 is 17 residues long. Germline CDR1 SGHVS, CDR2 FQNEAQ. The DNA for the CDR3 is TGTGCCAGCAGCTTAGAGGGACCGATTGCAACTAATGAAAAACTGTTTTTT. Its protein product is CASSLEGPIATNEKLFF.

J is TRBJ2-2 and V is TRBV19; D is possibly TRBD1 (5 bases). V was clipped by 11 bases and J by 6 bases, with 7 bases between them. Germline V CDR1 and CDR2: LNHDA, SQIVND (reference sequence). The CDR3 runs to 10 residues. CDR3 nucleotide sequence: TGTGCCTCAGGGCCCGGGGAGCTGTTTTTT. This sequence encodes CASGPGELFF.

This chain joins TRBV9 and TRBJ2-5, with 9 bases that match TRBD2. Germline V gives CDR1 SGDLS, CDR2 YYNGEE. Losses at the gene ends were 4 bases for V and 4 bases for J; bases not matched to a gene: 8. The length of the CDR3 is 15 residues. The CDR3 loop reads CASSPSGSGGETQYF. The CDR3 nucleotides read TGTGCCAGCAGCCCTAGTGGTAGCGGGGGAGAGACCCAGTACTTC.

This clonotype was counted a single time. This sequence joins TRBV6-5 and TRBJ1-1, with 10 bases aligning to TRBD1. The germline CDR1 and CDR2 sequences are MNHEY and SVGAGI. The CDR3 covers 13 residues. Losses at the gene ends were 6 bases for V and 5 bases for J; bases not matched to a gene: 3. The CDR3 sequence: CASRLDRGTEAFF. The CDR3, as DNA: TGTGCCAGCAGGTTGGACAGGGGGACTGAAGCTTTCTTT.

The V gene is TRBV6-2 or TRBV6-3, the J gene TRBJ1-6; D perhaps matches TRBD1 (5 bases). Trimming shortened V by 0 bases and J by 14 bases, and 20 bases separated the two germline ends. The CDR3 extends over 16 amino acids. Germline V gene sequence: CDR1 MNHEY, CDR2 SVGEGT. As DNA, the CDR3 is TGTGCCAGCAGTTACTCAACCGGGACCCTCGACTCGGCCCTCCACTTT. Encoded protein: CASSYSTGTLDSALHF.

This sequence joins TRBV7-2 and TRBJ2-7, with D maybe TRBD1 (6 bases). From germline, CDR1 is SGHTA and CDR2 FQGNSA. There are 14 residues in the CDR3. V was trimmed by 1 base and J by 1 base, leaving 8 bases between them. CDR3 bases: TGTGCCAGCAGCTTAGGCAGGGGATCCTACGAGCAGTACTTC. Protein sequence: CASSLGRGSYEQYF.

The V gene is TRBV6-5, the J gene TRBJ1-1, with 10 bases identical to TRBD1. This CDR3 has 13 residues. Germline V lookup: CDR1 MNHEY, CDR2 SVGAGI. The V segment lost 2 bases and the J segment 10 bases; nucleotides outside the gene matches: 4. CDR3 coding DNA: TGTGCCAGCAGTTACGGACAGGGGGGCCGAGCTTTCTTT. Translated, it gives CASSYGQGGRAFF.

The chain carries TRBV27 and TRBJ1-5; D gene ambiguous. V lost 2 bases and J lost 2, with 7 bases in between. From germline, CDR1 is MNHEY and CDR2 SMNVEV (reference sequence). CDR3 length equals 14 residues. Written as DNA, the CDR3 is TGTGCCAGCAGTTTAATGGGAGGCAATCAGCCCCAGCATTTT. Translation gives CASSLMGGNQPQHF.

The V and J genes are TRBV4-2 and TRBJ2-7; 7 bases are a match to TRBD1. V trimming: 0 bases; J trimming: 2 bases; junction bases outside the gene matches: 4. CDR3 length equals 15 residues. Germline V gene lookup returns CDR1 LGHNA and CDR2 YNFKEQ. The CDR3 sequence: CASSQENRGPYEQYF. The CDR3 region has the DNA TGTGCCAGCAGCCAAGAGAACAGGGGACCCTACGAGCAGTACTTC.

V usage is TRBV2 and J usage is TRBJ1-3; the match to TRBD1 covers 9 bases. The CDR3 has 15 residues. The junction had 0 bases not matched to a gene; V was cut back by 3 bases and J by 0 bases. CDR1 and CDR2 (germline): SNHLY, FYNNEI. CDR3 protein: CASSETGGSGNTIYF. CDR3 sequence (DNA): TGTGCCAGCAGTGAGACAGGGGGCTCTGGAAACACCATATATTTT.

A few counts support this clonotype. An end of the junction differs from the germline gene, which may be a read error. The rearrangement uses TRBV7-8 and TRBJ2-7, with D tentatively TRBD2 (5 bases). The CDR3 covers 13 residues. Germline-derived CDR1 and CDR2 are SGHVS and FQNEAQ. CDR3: CASSLALAYEQYF. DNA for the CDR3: TGTGCCAGCAGTTTAGCGCTGGCCTACGAGCAGTACTTC.

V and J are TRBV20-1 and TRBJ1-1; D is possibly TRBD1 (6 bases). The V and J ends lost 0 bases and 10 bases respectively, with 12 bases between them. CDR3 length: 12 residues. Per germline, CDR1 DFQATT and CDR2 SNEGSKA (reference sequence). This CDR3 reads CSARDQGPGAFF. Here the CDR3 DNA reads TGCAGTGCTAGAGATCAGGGGCCGGGAGCTTTCTTT.

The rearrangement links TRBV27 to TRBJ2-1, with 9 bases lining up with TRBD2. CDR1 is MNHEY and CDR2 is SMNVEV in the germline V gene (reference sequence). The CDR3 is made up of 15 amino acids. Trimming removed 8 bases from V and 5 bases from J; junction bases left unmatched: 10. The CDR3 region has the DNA TGTGCCAGCCTCGTAGGAGCGGGGGGAAACAATGAGCAGTTCTTC. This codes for CASLVGAGGNNEQFF.

This CDR3 reads CASSLGSANYGYTF. In nucleotides, the CDR3 is TGTGCCAGCAGCTTAGGTAGTGCAAACTATGGCTACACCTTC. This rearrangement joins TRBV7-8 to TRBJ1-2; the D is unclear. V lost 1 base, J lost 2 bases, and 8 bases lay in between. Germline values: CDR1 SGHVS, CDR2 FQNEAQ. There are 14 residues in the CDR3.

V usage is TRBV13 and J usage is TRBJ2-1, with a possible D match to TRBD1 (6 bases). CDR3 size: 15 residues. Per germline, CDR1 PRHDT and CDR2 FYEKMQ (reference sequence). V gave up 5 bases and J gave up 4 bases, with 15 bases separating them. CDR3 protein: CASSLSPGTYNEQFF. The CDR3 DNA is TGTGCCAGCAGCCTCAGCCCCGGGACATACAATGAGCAGTTCTTC. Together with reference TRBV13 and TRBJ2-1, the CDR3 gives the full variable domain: AAGVIQSPRHLIKEKRETATLKCYPIPRHDTVYWYQQGPGQDPQFLISFYEKMQSDKGSIPDRFSAQQFSDYHSELNMSSLELGDSALYFCASSLSPGTYNEQFFGPGTRLTVL.

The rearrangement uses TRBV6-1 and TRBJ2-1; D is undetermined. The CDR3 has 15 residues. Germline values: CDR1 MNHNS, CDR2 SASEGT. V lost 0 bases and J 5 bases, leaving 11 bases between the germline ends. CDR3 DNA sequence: TGTGCCAGCAGTGAAGCGCCGCGATGGGACAATGAGCAGTTCTTC. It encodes CASSEAPRWDNEQFF.

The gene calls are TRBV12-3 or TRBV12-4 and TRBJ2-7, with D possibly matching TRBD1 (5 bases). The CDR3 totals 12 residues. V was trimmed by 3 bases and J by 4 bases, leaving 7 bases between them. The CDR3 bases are TGTGCCAGCAGTTTGACAGAGTACGAGCAGTACTTC. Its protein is CASSLTEYEQYF.